Shown below are 15 T cell receptor beta chains from a single sample sequenced in a study of post-analysis software for immune sequencing data. These TCRs are of unknown antigen specificity. Findings and caveats of the study: TRBV5-6, TRBV5-1 and TRBV20-1 were among 4 or 5 TRBV segments more frequent in patients than controls.

Unique molecular identifiers featured in each of the TCR beta cDNA libraries. TCRdb ran MiXCR on the PCR reads and lists one entry per CDR3 protein. This sample has approximately 360,000 distinct CDR3 sequences, with less than 40% found just once. Sequenced material: blood. These receptors all come from a girl aged 5-17 years with multiple sclerosis.

The chain has TRBV9 and TRBJ1-1; 9 nucleotides align to TRBD1. Per germline, CDR1 SGDLS and CDR2 YYNGEE. With V trimmed by 2 bases and J by 6 bases, 8 bases remained unmatched. There are 15 residues in the CDR3. CDR3 sequence: CASSVRQGGKAEAFF. As DNA, the CDR3 is TGTGCCAGCAGCGTGAGACAGGGGGGAAAAGCTGAAGCTTTCTTT.

This clonotype was counted only a few times. V is TRBV5-1 and J is TRBJ2-7; possible D gene TRBD1, 7 bases. The end of the DNA is better explained by TRBJ2-5, so the J call may be wrong. Germline lookup yields CDR1 SGHRS and CDR2 YFSETQ. This CDR3 has 16 residues. The CDR3 reads CASSFSPRTGGETQYF. DNA of the CDR3: TGCGCCAGCAGCTTTTCTCCCCGGACAGGAGGGGAGACCCAGTACTTC.

This clonotype was seen a few times. A much larger clone lies a single base off, so this may be a read error. The rearrangement uses TRBV18 and TRBJ2-7; D ambiguous. This CDR3 has 13 residues. Per the germline V gene, CDR1 is KGHSH and CDR2 is LQKENI. This CDR3 reads CASSPHRYYERYF. The CDR3 DNA sequence: TGTGCCAGCTCACCACACAGATACTACGAGCGGTACTTC.

This chain joins TRBV7-9 and TRBJ1-4; 7 bases fit TRBD1. The CDR3 has 15 residues. V was pared by 4 bases and J by 7 bases, with 9 bases of the junction left unmatched. Germline assignment: CDR1 SEHNR and CDR2 FQNEAQ (reference sequence). This CDR3 is CASSSYRGGGEKLFF. The DNA for the CDR3 is TGTGCCAGCAGCTCTTACAGGGGAGGCGGTGAAAAACTGTTTTTT.

The V call is TRBV28, the J call TRBJ2-3, with TRBD2 identical over 7 bases. The V segment lost 5 bases and the J segment 2 bases; nucleotides outside the gene matches: 16. The CDR3 has 18 residues. Per the germline V gene, CDR1 is MDHEN and CDR2 is SYDVKM. The CDR3 protein is CASSGASSGLPSTDTQYF. The CDR3 coding sequence is TGTGCCAGCAGTGGCGCGTCGTCGGGACTACCATCCACAGATACGCAGTATTTT.

This clonotype occurred once. The chain couples TRBV7-3 to TRBJ2-1, with D uncertain. CDR3 length: 16 residues. The V end lost 2 bases, the J end lost 2 bases, and 13 bases lay between the germline ends. Germline V gene data show CDR1 as SGHTA and CDR2 as FQGTGA. CDR3 amino acids: CASSLGGRWTYNEQFF. In DNA form, the CDR3 reads TGTGCCAGCAGCTTAGGCGGCAGGTGGACCTACAATGAGCAGTTCTTC. Full variable domain (missing parts from reference TRBV7-3 and TRBJ2-1): GAGVSQTPSNKVTEKGKYVELRCDPISGHTALYWYRQSLGQGPEFLIYFQGTGAADDSGLPNDRFFAVRPEGSVSTLKIQRTERGDSAVYLCASSLGGRWTYNEQFFGPGTRLTVL.

The chain recombines TRBV24-1 with TRBJ2-1; unclear D gene. The CDR3 loop spans 13 amino acids. CDR1 and CDR2 (germline): KGHDR, SFDVKD. V gave up 9 bases and J gave up 8 bases, with 16 bases separating them. DNA for the CDR3: TGTGCCACCGTCTCCGGAAACTCGCATGAGCAGTTCTTC. Amino acid sequence: CATVSGNSHEQFF.

This clonotype was counted between two and nine times. The chain couples TRBV11-2 to TRBJ2-5; D call uncertain. Germline V CDR1 and CDR2: SGHAT, FQNNGV. The CDR3 is 15 amino acids. V lost 3 bases, J lost 1 base, and 12 bases lay in between. This CDR3 reads CASSFYLDGQETQYF. DNA of the CDR3: TGTGCCAGCAGCTTTTATTTAGACGGCCAAGAGACCCAGTACTTC. The full variable domain, rest sourced from reference TRBV11-2 and TRBJ2-5, is EAGVAQSPRYKIIEKRQSVAFWCNPISGHATLYWYQQILGQGPKLLIQFQNNGVVDDSQLPKDRFSAERLKGVDSTLKIQPAKLEDSAVYLCASSFYLDGQETQYFGPGTRLLVL.

Turning to this clonotype: A read error may account for a junction end that differs from germline. The chain employs TRBV4-1 and TRBJ2-7; 8 bases map to TRBD1. Germline CDR1 is MGHRA and CDR2 is YSYEKL. There are 15 residues in the CDR3. The CDR3 here is CTSSQSGTGAYEQYF. CDR3 nucleotide sequence: TGCACCAGCAGCCAATCCGGGACAGGAGCCTACGAGCAGTACTTC.

In the case of this clonotype: Relative to the germline gene, one junction end is altered; a read error may explain this. The V call is TRBV6-5, the J call TRBJ2-2; D possibly corresponds to TRBD2 (5 bases). Germline CDR1 is MNHEY and CDR2 is SVGAGI. The length of the CDR3 is 16 residues. The CDR3 spells CASRLKVPRNTGELIF. The DNA of the CDR3 is TGTGCCAGCAGACTAAAGGTCCCGAGAAACACCGGGGAGCTGATTTTT.

The V gene is TRBV6-5, the J gene TRBJ2-1, with D possibly TRBD1 on 5 matching bases. CDR3 length: 15 residues. V dropped 5 bases and J dropped 3 bases, with 14 bases sitting between them. From germline, CDR1 is MNHEY and CDR2 SVGAGI. The CDR3 bases are TGTGCCAGCAGTGCCTGGACACCCAACTACAATGAGCAGTTCTTC. This encodes CASSAWTPNYNEQFF.

In the case of this clonotype: The junction departs from germline at one end; a sequencing error may be responsible. The rearrangement uses TRBV12-3 or TRBV12-4 and TRBJ2-5, with D possibly being TRBD2 (6 bases). The CDR3 runs to 18 residues. DNA of the CDR3: TGTGTCAGCAGTCTCCGGGACTTTCATAGTCAATTTGAAGAGACCCAGTACTTC. As protein: CVSSLRDFHSQFEETQYF.

This chain connects TRBV20-1 to TRBJ1-5, with D tentatively TRBD1 (6 bases). This CDR3 region has 15 residues. V was pared by 3 bases and J by 4 bases, with 16 bases between. Germline V gene lookup returns CDR1 DFQATT and CDR2 SNEGSKA (reference sequence). CDR3 DNA sequence: TGCAGTGCTAGGTCGGCGGGGGCGAGAAATCAGCCCCAGCATTTT. Protein product: CSARSAGARNQPQHF.

This clonotype was seen a few times. This chain uses TRBV12-3 or TRBV12-4 with TRBJ2-4, with D unclear. The V end lost 6 bases, the J end lost 5 bases, and 17 bases lay between the germline ends. The CDR3 length is 15 residues. For the CDR3, the DNA is TGTGCCAGCAGCTTGGCGGCAGGACGGGAAAACATTCAGTACTTC. This codes for CASSLAAGRENIQYF.

The chain combines TRBV12-5 with TRBJ2-1; TRBD2 agrees at 11 bases. The V gene end was trimmed by 0 bases and the J gene end by 7 bases; junction bases not matched to a gene: 5. There are 16 residues in the CDR3. The germline gives CDR1 LGHNT, CDR2 FRNRAP. The CDR3 coding sequence is TGTGCTAGTGGTTTGGTAATTAGCGGGGGGGAGAATGAGCAGTTCTTC. Encoded protein: CASGLVISGGENEQFF. The full variable domain, rest sourced from reference TRBV12-5 and TRBJ2-1, is DARVTQTPRHKVTEMGQEVTMRCQPILGHNTVFWYRQTMMQGLELLAYFRNRAPLDDSGMPKDRFSAEMPDATLATLKIQPSEPRDSAVYFCASGLVISGGENEQFFGPGTRLTVL.